This TCR beta chain emerged from a study of blood T cell repertoires in COVID-19. About the research overall: COVID-19 samples collected from the United States, Italy and Spain covered acute and convalescent phases. T cells, B-cell-depleted T cells, or PBMCs supplied cDNA or gDNA.

Between the trimmed V and J ends, which lost 5 bases and 11 bases, there was a span of 15 bases. The CDR3 extends over 12 amino acids. Per the original data handling: Counts of nucleated cells, estimated from reference gene primer amplification, were obtained. The assay was immunoSEQ multiplex PCR, and TCRdb's table has in-frame clones only and misses some. V and J calls and clone size are as listed in that table; D and trimming were resolved from the DNA. The top ten hold 4.2% of the sample, which has some 250,000 clones, 80% to 85% seen once. This clonotype was sampled from a man between 60 and 75 years old with acute or convalescent COVID-19. The chain recombines TRBV12-3 or TRBV12-4 with TRBJ1-1; D might be TRBD1 (5 bases). Sequencing used peripheral blood. CDR3 residues: CASSPQVPRAFF. For the CDR3, the DNA is TGTGCCAGCAGTCCACAGGTTCCCAGGGCTTTCTTT.